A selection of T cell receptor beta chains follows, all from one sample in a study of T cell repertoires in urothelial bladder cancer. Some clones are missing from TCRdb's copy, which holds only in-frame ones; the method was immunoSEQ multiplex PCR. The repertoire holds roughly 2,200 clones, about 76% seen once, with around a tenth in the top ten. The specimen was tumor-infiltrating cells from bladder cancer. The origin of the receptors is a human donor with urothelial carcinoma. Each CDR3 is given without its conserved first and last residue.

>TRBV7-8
ASNPSGGGATDTQY
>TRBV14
ASSQVSFPGGGEQF
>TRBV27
ASSLTGGGSYNSPLH
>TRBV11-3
ASSLASRQTQY
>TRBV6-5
ASSYRDPGKTQY
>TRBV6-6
ASRENRNSNQPQH
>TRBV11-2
ASRPMIDEQF
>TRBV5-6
ASSLVGGNEQF
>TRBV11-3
ASSLGYGAGKNTEAF
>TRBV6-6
ASSSLSSYEQY
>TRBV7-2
ASSFTIDTQY
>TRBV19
ASTDRPTEAF
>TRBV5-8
ASRTKGITEAF
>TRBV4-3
ASSQKIGTPYNEQF
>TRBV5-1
ASSLDWAMNTEAF
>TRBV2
ASSETDLETQY
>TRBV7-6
ASSLDAGVNTGELF
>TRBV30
AWSVGLAGPPSTDTQY
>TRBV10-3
ATSADVEKLF
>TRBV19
ASSISLAGYNEQF
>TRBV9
ASSVDAGRATGELF
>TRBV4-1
ASSQMGGGYT